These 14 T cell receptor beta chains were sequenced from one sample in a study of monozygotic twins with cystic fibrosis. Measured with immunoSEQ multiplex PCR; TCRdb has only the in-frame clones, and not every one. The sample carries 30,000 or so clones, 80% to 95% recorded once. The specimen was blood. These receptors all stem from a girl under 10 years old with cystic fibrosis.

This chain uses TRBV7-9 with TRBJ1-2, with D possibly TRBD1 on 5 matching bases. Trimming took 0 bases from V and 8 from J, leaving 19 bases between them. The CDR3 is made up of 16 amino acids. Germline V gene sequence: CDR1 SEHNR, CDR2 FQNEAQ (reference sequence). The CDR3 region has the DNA TGTGCCAGCAGCTTAGCACCAGACAGAGCTTACGACGGCTACACCTTC. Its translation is CASSLAPDRAYDGYTF.

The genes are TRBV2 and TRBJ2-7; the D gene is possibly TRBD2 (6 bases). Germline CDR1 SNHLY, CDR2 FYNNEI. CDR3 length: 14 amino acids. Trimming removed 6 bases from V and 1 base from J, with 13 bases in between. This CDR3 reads CASRIPGTSYEQYF. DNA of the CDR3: TGTGCCAGCAGAATTCCCGGGACTTCCTACGAGCAGTACTTC.

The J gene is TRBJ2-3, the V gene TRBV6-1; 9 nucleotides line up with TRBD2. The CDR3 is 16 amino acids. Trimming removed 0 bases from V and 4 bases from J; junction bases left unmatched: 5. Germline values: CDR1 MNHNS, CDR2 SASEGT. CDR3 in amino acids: CASSEALSGGADTQYF. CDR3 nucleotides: TGTGCCAGCAGTGAAGCGCTTAGCGGGGGCGCAGATACGCAGTATTTT.

The CDR3 is CASTPGTGINEQFF. DNA of the CDR3: TGTGCCAGCACCCCCGGGACAGGGATCAATGAGCAGTTCTTC. The chain couples TRBV9 to TRBJ2-1; 9 bases are a match to TRBD1. The trim removed 6 bases at V and 6 bases at J, leaving 7 bases unmatched. This CDR3 region has 14 residues. Germline assignment: CDR1 SGDLS and CDR2 YYNGEE.

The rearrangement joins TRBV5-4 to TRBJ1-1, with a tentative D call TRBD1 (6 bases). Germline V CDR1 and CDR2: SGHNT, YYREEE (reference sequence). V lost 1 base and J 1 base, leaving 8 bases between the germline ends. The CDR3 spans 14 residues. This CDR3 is CASSLSRGNTEAFF. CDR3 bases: TGTGCCAGCAGCTTGTCCAGGGGGAACACTGAAGCTTTCTTT.

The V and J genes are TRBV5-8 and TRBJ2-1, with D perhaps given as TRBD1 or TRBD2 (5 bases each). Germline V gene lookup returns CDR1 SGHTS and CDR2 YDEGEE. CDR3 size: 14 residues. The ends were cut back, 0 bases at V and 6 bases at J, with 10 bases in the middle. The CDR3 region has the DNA TGTGCCAGCAGCTTGGCCGGGACGCCCAATGAGCAGTTCTTC. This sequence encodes CASSLAGTPNEQFF.

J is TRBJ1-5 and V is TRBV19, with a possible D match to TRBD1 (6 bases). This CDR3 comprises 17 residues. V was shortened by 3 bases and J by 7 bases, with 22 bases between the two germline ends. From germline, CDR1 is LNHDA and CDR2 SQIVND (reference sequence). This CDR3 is CASSIPSETGSRQPQHF. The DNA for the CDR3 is TGTGCCAGTAGTATTCCCTCCGAGACAGGATCGCGACAGCCCCAGCATTTT. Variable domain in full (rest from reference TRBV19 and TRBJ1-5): DGGITQSPKYLFRKEGQNVTLSCEQNLNHDAMYWYRQDPGQGLRLIYYSQIVNDFQKGDIAEGYSVSREKKESFPLTVTSAQKNPTAFYLCASSIPSETGSRQPQHFGDGTRLSIL.

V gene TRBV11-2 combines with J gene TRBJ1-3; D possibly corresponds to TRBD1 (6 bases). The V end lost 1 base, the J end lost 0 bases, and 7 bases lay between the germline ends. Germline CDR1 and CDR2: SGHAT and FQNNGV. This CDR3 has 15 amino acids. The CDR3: CASSLGQDSGNTIYF. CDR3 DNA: TGTGCCAGCAGCTTAGGACAGGACTCTGGAAACACCATATATTTT.

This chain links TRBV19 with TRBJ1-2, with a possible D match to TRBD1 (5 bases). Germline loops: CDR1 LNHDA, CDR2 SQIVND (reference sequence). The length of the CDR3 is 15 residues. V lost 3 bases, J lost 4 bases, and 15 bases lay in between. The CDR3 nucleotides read TGTGCCAGTAGTATGGGGCCGTCACCCACCTATGGCTACACCTTC. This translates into CASSMGPSPTYGYTF.

The CDR3 sequence: CAEGGTRGFTDTQYF. CDR3 bases: TGTGCCGAAGGGGGGACTAGGGGCTTCACAGATACGCAGTATTTT. The rearrangement links TRBV30 to TRBJ2-3, with 8 bases identical to TRBD2. From germline, CDR1 is GTSNPN and CDR2 SVGIG (reference sequence). With 8 bases clipped from V and 2 bases from J, the junction kept 12 bases outside the gene matches. The CDR3 loop spans 15 amino acids.

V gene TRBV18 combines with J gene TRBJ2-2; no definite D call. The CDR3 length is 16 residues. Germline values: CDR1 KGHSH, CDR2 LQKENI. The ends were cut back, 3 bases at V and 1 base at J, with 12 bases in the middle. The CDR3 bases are TGTGCCAGCTCACCGAGCTCGGGCAGGAACACCGGGGAGCTGTTTTTT. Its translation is CASSPSSGRNTGELFF. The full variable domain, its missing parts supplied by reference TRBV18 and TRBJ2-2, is NAGVMQNPRHLVRRRGQEARLRCSPMKGHSHVYWYRQLPEEGLKFMVYLQKENIIDESGMPKERFSAEFPKEGPSILRIQQVVRGDSAAYFCASSPSSGRNTGELFFGEGSRLTVL.

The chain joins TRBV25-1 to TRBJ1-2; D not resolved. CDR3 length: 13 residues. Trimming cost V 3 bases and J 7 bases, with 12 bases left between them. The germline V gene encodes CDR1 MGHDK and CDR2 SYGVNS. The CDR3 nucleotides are TGTGCCAGCAGTGATAACGCGGTTGGTGGCTACACCTTC. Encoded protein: CASSDNAVGGYTF.

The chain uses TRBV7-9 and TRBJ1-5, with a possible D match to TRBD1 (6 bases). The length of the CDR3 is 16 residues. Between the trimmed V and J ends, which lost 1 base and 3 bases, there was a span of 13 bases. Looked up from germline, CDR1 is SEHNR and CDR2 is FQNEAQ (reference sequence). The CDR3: CASSLGVGGDNQPQHF. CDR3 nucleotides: TGTGCCAGCAGCTTAGGTGTCGGGGGCGACAATCAGCCCCAGCATTTT.

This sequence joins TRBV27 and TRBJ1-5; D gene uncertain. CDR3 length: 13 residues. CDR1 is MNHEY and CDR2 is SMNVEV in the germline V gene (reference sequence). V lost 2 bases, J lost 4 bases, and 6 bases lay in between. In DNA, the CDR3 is TGTGCCAGCAGTTTAAGTCATAATCAGCCCCAGCATTTT. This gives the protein CASSLSHNQPQHF.